Listed here are 32 T cell receptor beta chains from one sample, sequenced in a study of blood T cell repertoires in COVID-19. The data were produced by immunoSEQ multiplex PCR, yet TCRdb's version contains in-frame clones alone and is incomplete. The profile shows 180,000 or so clones, 82% of them singletons. The sequenced material came from PBMCs or T cells enriched from blood (not recorded which). These receptors came from a man between 50 and 59 years old who had recovered from COVID-19.

Only one count was recorded for this clone. The V and J genes are TRBV18 and TRBJ2-5; weak D call: TRBD2 (5 bases). The germline gives CDR1 KGHSH, CDR2 LQKENI. Trimming shortened V by 5 bases and J by 4 bases, and 14 bases separated the two germline ends. The CDR3 loop spans 14 amino acids. CDR3 sequence reads: CASSAEGSGETQYF. The CDR3, as DNA: TGTGCCAGCTCAGCAGAGGGTTCGGGAGAGACCCAGTACTTC.

The chain uses TRBV5-1 and TRBJ1-4; possibly TRBD1 for D (5 bases). Trimming removed 2 bases from V and 0 bases from J, with 14 bases in between. The CDR3 length is 17 residues. The V gene's germline CDR1 is SGHRS and CDR2 YFSETQ. CDR3 amino acids: CASSFRGTVATNEKLFF. Here the CDR3 DNA reads TGCGCCAGCAGCTTCCGCGGGACTGTTGCAACTAATGAAAAACTGTTTTTT.

This chain connects TRBV5-1 to TRBJ2-3; TRBD1 aligns across 11 bases. The CDR3 sequence is 17 residues long. The V gene's germline CDR1 is SGHRS and CDR2 YFSETQ. The V segment lost 4 bases and the J segment 7 bases; nucleotides outside the gene matches: 14. The CDR3 sequence: CASSGPRTGGAEYTQYF. The CDR3 nucleotides are TGCGCCAGCAGCGGACCTCGGACAGGGGGCGCCGAGTATACGCAGTATTTT.

The rearrangement uses TRBV28 and TRBJ1-5; no definite D call. Between the trimmed V and J ends, which lost 5 bases and 4 bases, there was a span of 21 bases. Germline-derived CDR1 and CDR2 are MDHEN and SYDVKM. The CDR3 is 17 residues long. CDR3 bases: TGTGCCAGCAGTCCCGCAGGAGGCATGCATCTGAATCAGCCCCAGCATTTT. Encoded protein: CASSPAGGMHLNQPQHF.

The V and J genes are TRBV5-1 and TRBJ2-1, with D possibly TRBD1 on 6 matching bases. Germline lookup yields CDR1 SGHRS and CDR2 YFSETQ. The V and J ends lost 5 bases and 2 bases respectively, with 14 bases between them. The CDR3 totals 15 residues. The CDR3 DNA is TGCGCCAGCAGTCCCGGGACATCGACCTACAATGAGCAGTTCTTC. Protein product: CASSPGTSTYNEQFF.

The J gene is TRBJ2-7, the V gene TRBV29-1; 7 bases are shared with TRBD1. There are 13 residues in the CDR3. V dropped 6 bases and J dropped 2; count of bases not matched to a gene: 7. Germline CDR1 is SQVTM and CDR2 is ANQGSEA. DNA of the CDR3: TGCAGCGTCGCGCCGACAGGGACCTACGAGCAGTACTTC. This sequence encodes CSVAPTGTYEQYF.

The chain recombines TRBV18 with TRBJ2-7; TRBD2 aligns across 9 bases. The CDR3 spans 16 residues. The trim removed 3 bases at V and 7 bases at J, leaving 13 bases unmatched. Germline CDR1 is KGHSH and CDR2 is LQKENI. The CDR3 is CASSPCGGGTSGEQYF. The CDR3 DNA reads TGTGCCAGCTCACCGTGCGGGGGGGGGACCTCTGGGGAGCAGTACTTC.

This rearrangement joins TRBV27 to TRBJ1-2; TRBD1 agrees at 7 bases. The CDR3 has 16 residues. Germline V gene sequence: CDR1 MNHEY, CDR2 SMNVEV (reference sequence). V gave up 6 bases and J gave up 6 bases; unmatched junction bases: 16. The CDR3 region has the DNA TGTGCCAGCAGCCAATTTCGACAGGGCGAGAAAGATGGCTACACCTTC. This translates into CASSQFRQGEKDGYTF.

The chain uses TRBV5-5 and TRBJ2-3; TRBD2 matches at 9 bases. V trimming: 3 bases; J trimming: 2 bases; junction bases outside the gene matches: 1. CDR3 size: 14 residues. Germline V gene lookup returns CDR1 SGHKS and CDR2 YYEKEE (reference sequence). The CDR3 is CASSWGLATDTQYF. The CDR3 nucleotides read TGTGCCAGCAGCTGGGGACTAGCCACAGATACGCAGTATTTT.

CDR3 amino acids: CASSITGTGGRGELFF. The CDR3 DNA sequence: TGTGCCAGTAGTATAACCGGGACAGGGGGAAGGGGGGAGCTGTTTTTT. The chain recombines TRBV19 with TRBJ2-2; 11 bases line up with TRBD1. Germline CDR1 LNHDA, CDR2 SQIVND (reference sequence). The CDR3 consists of 16 residues. Trimming at V came to 2 bases and at J to 8 bases, leaving 7 bases not matched to a gene.

This clone turned up a few times. The V call is TRBV28, the J call TRBJ1-6; D not certain. The CDR3 length is 13 residues. Germline V gene data show CDR1 as MDHEN and CDR2 as SYDVKM. V gave up 4 bases and J gave up 8 bases, with 9 bases separating them. The CDR3 here is CASSSTGDSPLHF. The CDR3 bases are TGTGCCAGCAGTTCGACCGGGGATTCACCCCTCCACTTT.

This clone was counted once. The CDR3 reads CASSLEGGRFDEQFF. The CDR3 region has the DNA TGTGCCAGCAGCTTAGAAGGCGGGAGATTCGATGAGCAGTTCTTC. V gene TRBV11-2 combines with J gene TRBJ2-1, with TRBD2 identical over 7 bases. Germline trimming cut 0 bases from V and 8 bases from J; bases unmatched to any gene: 7. Per germline, CDR1 SGHAT and CDR2 FQNNGV. The CDR3 extends over 15 amino acids. The entire variable domain, with the rest obtained from reference TRBV11-2 and TRBJ2-1, is as follows: EAGVAQSPRYKIIEKRQSVAFWCNPISGHATLYWYQQILGQGPKLLIQFQNNGVVDDSQLPKDRFSAERLKGVDSTLKIQPAKLEDSAVYLCASSLEGGRFDEQFFGPGTRLTVL.

The V gene is TRBV5-5, the J gene TRBJ2-2; the match to TRBD2 covers 9 bases. The trim removed 4 bases at V and 7 bases at J, leaving 14 bases unmatched. CDR1 is SGHKS and CDR2 is YYEKEE in the germline V gene (reference sequence). The CDR3 loop spans 17 amino acids. CDR3 DNA: TGTGCCAGCAGCGCGGAGGGGACTAGCAAGTTCGGCGGGGAGCTGTTTTTT. Its protein product is CASSAEGTSKFGGELFF.

The chain joins TRBV7-2 to TRBJ2-5, with D possibly being TRBD1 (5 bases). From germline, CDR1 is SGHTA and CDR2 FQGNSA. The CDR3 sequence is 16 residues long. Trimming left V 4 bases short and J 3 bases short, with 18 bases between. For the CDR3, the DNA is TGTGCCAGCAGCTCGTTTGGGCAGGGTGAAAAAGAGACCCAGTACTTC. Translation gives CASSSFGQGEKETQYF. The full variable domain, with the rest looked up from reference TRBV7-2 and TRBJ2-5, is GAGVSQSPSNKVTEKGKDVELRCDPISGHTALYWYRQSLGQGLEFLIYFQGNSAPDKSGLPSDRFSAERTGGSVSTLTIQRTQQEDSAVYLCASSSFGQGEKETQYFGPGTRLLVL.

The chain uses TRBV11-3 and TRBJ2-6; unclear D gene. Trimming removed 5 bases from V and 0 bases from J, with 8 bases in between. This CDR3 has 15 amino acids. Germline V lookup: CDR1 SGHNT, CDR2 YENEEA. CDR3 amino acids: CASSLSSSGANVLTF. CDR3 sequence (DNA): TGTGCCAGCAGCCTCTCTAGCTCTGGGGCCAACGTCCTGACTTTC.

The chain couples TRBV2 to TRBJ1-5; 9 bases line up with TRBD1. Germline trimming cut 8 bases from V and 5 bases from J; bases unmatched to any gene: 10. The CDR3 has 15 residues. CDR1 and CDR2 from the germline V gene are SNHLY and FYNNEI. The CDR3 reads CASGVGDRADQPQHF. The CDR3 DNA sequence: TGTGCCAGCGGCGTTGGGGACAGGGCCGATCAGCCCCAGCATTTT.

The V and J genes are TRBV7-3 and TRBJ1-1; 7 nucleotides match TRBD1. The germline V gene encodes CDR1 SGHTA and CDR2 FQGTGA. The CDR3 loop spans 15 amino acids. Losses at the gene ends were 4 bases for V and 0 bases for J; bases not matched to a gene: 5. The CDR3 bases are TGTGCCAGCAGCTCGACAGGGCTACTGAACACTGAAGCTTTCTTT. It specifies CASSSTGLLNTEAFF.

The chain couples TRBV2 to TRBJ2-1; D is uncertain. CDR3 length: 15 residues. In germline, CDR1 is SNHLY, CDR2 FYNNEI. V gave up 4 bases and J gave up 0 bases, with 10 bases separating them. The CDR3 is CASSVQSISYNEQFF. In DNA form, the CDR3 reads TGTGCCAGCAGTGTCCAGTCAATCTCCTACAATGAGCAGTTCTTC.

This clone has just one count. V and J are TRBV5-5 and TRBJ1-1, with D possibly matching TRBD1 (5 bases). The CDR3 extends over 14 amino acids. The germline CDR1 and CDR2 sequences are SGHKS and YYEKEE (reference sequence). The V end lost 4 bases, the J end lost 0 bases, and 10 bases lay between the germline ends. The CDR3 spells CASSQATVNTEAFF. The CDR3 nucleotides are TGTGCCAGCAGCCAAGCGACAGTGAACACTGAAGCTTTCTTT.

The CDR3 region is CATSDPGQGGNEKLFF. CDR3 bases: TGTGCCACCAGTGACCCGGGACAGGGTGGAAATGAAAAACTGTTTTTT. The V and J genes are TRBV24-1 and TRBJ1-4; 9 nucleotides line up with TRBD1. The CDR3 length is 16 residues. Per the germline V gene, CDR1 is KGHDR and CDR2 is SFDVKD. Unmatched junction bases numbered 7, after V lost 4 bases and J lost 5 bases.

This rearrangement joins TRBV3-1 (or the pseudogene TRBV3-2) to TRBJ1-1; D call uncertain. CDR1 is LGHDT and CDR2 is YNNKEL in the germline V gene (reference sequence). V was cut by 0 bases and J by 0 bases, with 5 bases left in between. CDR3 length: 14 residues. DNA of the CDR3: TGTGCCAGCAGCCAAGACACGGTGAACACTGAAGCTTTCTTT. It translates to CASSQDTVNTEAFF.

This chain joins TRBV4-1 and TRBJ2-7; 9 nucleotides line up with TRBD1. Trimming removed 3 bases from V and 2 bases from J; junction bases left unmatched: 5. The CDR3 extends over 15 amino acids. CDR1 MGHRA and CDR2 YSYEKL come from the germline V gene. CDR3: CASSHLDRGAYEQYF. CDR3 nucleotide sequence: TGCGCCAGCAGCCACCTGGACAGGGGCGCCTACGAGCAGTACTTC.

This clone was recorded only once. The chain links TRBV6-5 to TRBJ2-1, with 7 bases fitting TRBD2. The CDR3 runs 13 residues. Germline values: CDR1 MNHEY, CDR2 SVGAGI. V shed 7 bases, J shed 9 bases, and the junction held 9 bases outside the gene matches. DNA of the CDR3: TGTGCCAGCACCCTTTTCAGCGGGGTTGAGCAGTTCTTC. Protein product: CASTLFSGVEQFF.

This clone was observed a few times. This sequence joins TRBV9 and TRBJ2-3; tentatively, D is TRBD2 (6 bases). Trimming cost V 4 bases and J 0 bases, with 12 bases left between them. The CDR3 extends over 15 amino acids. The germline gives CDR1 SGDLS, CDR2 YYNGEE. CDR3 protein: CASSYGGTSTDTQYF. The CDR3 DNA follows: TGTGCCAGCAGCTACGGAGGGACTAGCACAGATACGCAGTATTTT. Full variable domain (remainder filled in from reference TRBV9 and TRBJ2-3): DSGVTQTPKHLITATGQRVTLRCSPRSGDLSVYWYQQSLDQGLQFLIQYYNGEERAKGNILERFSAQQFPDLHSELNLSSLELGDSALYFCASSYGGTSTDTQYFGPGTRLTVL.

The CDR3 sequence is CASSLLSTEAFF. The CDR3 DNA reads as TGTGCCAGCAGCTTATTGAGCACTGAAGCTTTCTTT. The chain uses TRBV7-9 and TRBJ1-1; D remains unclear. Trimming removed 2 bases from V and 4 bases from J, with 5 bases in between. The CDR3 loop spans 12 amino acids. Germline V gene lookup returns CDR1 SEHNR and CDR2 FQNEAQ (reference sequence).

This rearrangement joins TRBV5-4 to TRBJ2-1; no firm D call. The V end lost 0 bases, the J end lost 8 bases, and 6 bases lay between the germline ends. The CDR3 totals 12 residues. Per germline, CDR1 SGHNT and CDR2 YYREEE (reference sequence). CDR3 DNA: TGTGCCAGCAGCTTGGATTCTTATGAGCAGTTCTTC. Protein product: CASSLDSYEQFF.

V usage is TRBV27 and J usage is TRBJ2-2; weak D call: TRBD2 (5 bases). Germline loops: CDR1 MNHEY, CDR2 SMNVEV (reference sequence). Trimming removed 7 bases from V and 4 bases from J, with 22 bases in between. CDR3 length: 17 residues. The CDR3 DNA reads TGTGCCAGCACCTCTCCTGGACGGGGAGAAATCACCGGGGAGCTGTTTTTT. This encodes CASTSPGRGEITGELFF.

The rearrangement uses TRBV24-1 and TRBJ1-5; no reliable D call. The CDR3 sequence is 15 residues long. CDR1 is KGHDR and CDR2 is SFDVKD in the germline V gene. V was pared by 2 bases and J by 0 bases, with 7 bases between. This CDR3 is CATSDSLYSNQPQHF. CDR3 nucleotides: TGTGCCACCAGTGATTCACTTTATAGCAATCAGCCCCAGCATTTT.

The J gene is TRBJ1-2, the V gene TRBV5-6; possibly TRBD1 for D (6 bases). Trimming left V 8 bases short and J 6 bases short, with 14 bases between. Germline assignment: CDR1 SGHDT and CDR2 YYEEEE. There are 12 residues in the CDR3. CDR3: CASRRGTDGYTF. The CDR3 nucleotides read TGTGCCAGTCGAAGGGGGACGGATGGCTACACCTTC.

About this clone itself: One junction end does not reproduce the germline sequence, and a read error may be involved. The chain has TRBV3-1 (or the pseudogene TRBV3-2) and TRBJ1-5; D is possibly TRBD1 (6 bases). The CDR3 spans 14 residues. Germline V gene data show CDR1 as LGHDT and CDR2 as YNNKEL (reference sequence). The CDR3 protein is CASSQGQVNRPQHF. The CDR3 DNA reads as TGTGCCAGCAGCCAAGGACAGGTAAATCGGCCCCAGCATTTT.

The chain links TRBV9 to TRBJ1-5; D remains unclear. The CDR3 loop spans 14 amino acids. Trimming shortened V by 4 bases and J by 7 bases, and 15 bases separated the two germline ends. Germline lookup yields CDR1 SGDLS and CDR2 YYNGEE. CDR3 DNA: TGTGCCAGCAGCTCATATGGAAGCGGCCAGCCCCAGCATTTT. Residues: CASSSYGSGQPQHF.

This sequence joins TRBV19 and TRBJ2-5; a weak D match, TRBD1 (5 bases). CDR3 length equals 15 residues. Germline CDR1 and CDR2: LNHDA and SQIVND (reference sequence). V gave up 8 bases and J gave up 3 bases, with 19 bases separating them. As DNA, the CDR3 is TGTGCCAGTCGATCATCCGGCTTAGGGGAAGAGACCCAGTACTTC. It specifies CASRSSGLGEETQYF.